These 23 T cell receptor beta chains share one sample of origin, sequenced in a study of neurological immune-mediated disorders. TCRdb passed the 5' RACE reads through MiXCR, listing each CDR3 protein once. Of approximately 37,000 distinct CDR3 sequences in the sample, 3.5% to 4% were seen once. Sequenced input: PBMCs. These receptors were taken from a man aged 25 to 40 with multiple sclerosis.

This clonotype has at least ten counts. The genes are TRBV6-5 and TRBJ1-2; tentatively, D is TRBD1 (5 bases). Germline V gives CDR1 MNHEY, CDR2 SVGAGI. This CDR3 has 16 amino acids. The germline V and J ends were trimmed by 6 bases and 2 bases, with 19 bases remaining between them. The CDR3 is CASSAGRGRGNYGYTF. The CDR3 region has the DNA TGTGCCAGCAGCGCGGGGCGCGGACGGGGCAACTATGGCTACACCTTC.

This clonotype has ten or more counts. The gene calls are TRBV3-1 and TRBJ1-6; D is unresolved. V was clipped by 1 base and J by 13 bases, with 14 bases between them. CDR1 LGHDT and CDR2 YNNKEL come from the germline V gene (reference sequence). This CDR3 has 14 amino acids. CDR3 DNA: TGTGCCAGCAGCCAAGTAAGCTCGGGCGGGCCCCTCCACTTT. It encodes CASSQVSSGGPLHF.

This clonotype was seen at least ten times. The chain is built from TRBV7-6 and TRBJ2-5; 10 bases align to TRBD1. The length of the CDR3 is 14 residues. Germline V gene lookup returns CDR1 SGHVS and CDR2 FNYEAQ. V lost 5 bases to trimming and J lost 2 bases; unmatched junction nucleotides: 2. The chain's CDR3 is CASSRTGGQETQYF. The CDR3 coding sequence is TGTGCCAGCAGCCGGACAGGGGGACAAGAGACCCAGTACTTC.

This clonotype was counted ten times or more. This chain connects TRBV12-3 or TRBV12-4 to TRBJ2-1; 8 nucleotides line up with TRBD1. This CDR3 has 16 amino acids. V dropped 5 bases and J dropped 4; count of bases not matched to a gene: 10. CDR3 protein: CASSLLQGGRYNEQFF. The CDR3 DNA reads TGTGCCAGCAGTCTCTTACAGGGGGGACGTTACAATGAGCAGTTCTTC.

This clonotype was counted ten times or more. The gene calls are TRBV4-3 and TRBJ1-6; no reliable D call. V lost 0 bases to trimming and J lost 4 bases, with 10 bases between them. The length of the CDR3 is 16 residues. Germline V gives CDR1 LGHNA, CDR2 YSLEER. The CDR3 reads CASSQDRGGYNSPLHF. The CDR3 coding sequence is TGCGCCAGCAGCCAAGATCGGGGAGGGTATAATTCACCCCTCCACTTT.

At least ten counts were recorded for this clonotype. The chain carries TRBV20-1 and TRBJ1-4, with D uncertain. Trimming removed 1 base at V and 5 bases at J, with 5 bases between. CDR1 is DFQATT and CDR2 is SNEGSKA in the germline V gene (reference sequence). The CDR3 loop spans 12 amino acids. The CDR3 nucleotides read TGCAGTGCTAGAGGGGAAAATGAAAAACTGTTTTTT. This encodes CSARGENEKLFF.

This clonotype was detected a few times. J is TRBJ1-1 and V is TRBV6-5; D perhaps matches TRBD1 (5 bases). Germline CDR1 is MNHEY and CDR2 is SVGAGI. Between the trimmed V and J ends, which lost 2 bases and 7 bases, there was a span of 14 bases. The length of the CDR3 is 14 residues. In DNA, the CDR3 is TGTGCCAGCAGTTACCTGGGGGAAACGGGTGAAGCTTTCTTT. This encodes CASSYLGETGEAFF.

This clonotype was seen at least ten times. DNA for the CDR3: TGTGCCAGCAGTTGGGACAGCACTGAAGCTTTCTTT. Translating gives CASSWDSTEAFF. V and J are TRBV2 and TRBJ1-1; TRBD1 matches at 7 bases. Germline V gives CDR1 SNHLY, CDR2 FYNNEI. V trimming: 5 bases; J trimming: 4 bases; junction bases outside the gene matches: 1. CDR3 size: 12 residues. The complete variable domain, with remaining parts taken from reference TRBV2 and TRBJ1-1, reads EPEVTQTPSHQVTQMGQEVILRCVPISNHLYFYWYRQILGQKVEFLVSFYNNEISEKSEIFDDQFSVERPDGSNFTLKIRSTKLEDSAMYFCASSWDSTEAFFGQGTRLTVV.

This clonotype was recorded many times. The V call is TRBV15, the J call TRBJ2-7, with TRBD1 matching over 7 bases. The germline V gene has CDR1 LNHNV and CDR2 YYDKDF (reference sequence). The CDR3 is 15 residues long. V lost 3 bases and J lost 5; bases outside the gene matches: 10. The CDR3 loop reads CATSSRRDSRNEQYF. Here the CDR3 DNA reads TGTGCCACCAGCAGTCGACGGGACAGTCGTAACGAGCAGTACTTC. Filled out from reference TRBV15 and TRBJ2-7, the complete variable domain reads DAMVIQNPRYQVTQFGKPVTLSCSQTLNHNVMYWYQQKSSQAPKLLFHYYDKDFNNEADTPDNFQSRRPNTSFCFLDIRSPGLGDTAMYLCATSSRRDSRNEQYFGPGTRLTVT.

This clonotype was seen a handful of times. The chain joins TRBV4-1 to TRBJ2-7, with 9 bases lining up with TRBD1. The V segment lost 3 bases and the J segment 6 bases; nucleotides outside the gene matches: 6. This CDR3 has 14 residues. Germline CDR1 MGHRA, CDR2 YSYEKL. The CDR3 spells CASSHAGTGSEQYF. The CDR3 DNA reads as TGCGCCAGCAGCCATGCCGGGACAGGGAGCGAGCAGTACTTC.

In this sample, this clonotype turned up a few times. This chain connects TRBV11-3 to TRBJ2-5; D uncertain. The CDR3 has 12 amino acids. In germline, CDR1 is SGHNT, CDR2 YENEEA. Trimming removed 0 bases at V and 5 bases at J, with 4 bases between. The CDR3 nucleotides read TGTGCCAGCAGCTTAGATACGGAGACCCAGTACTTC. This translates into CASSLDTETQYF.

In its sample, this clonotype was seen many times. The gene calls are TRBV27 and TRBJ1-1; D not resolved. Trimming removed 6 bases at V and 1 base at J, with 9 bases between. The CDR3 spans 13 residues. CDR1 MNHEY and CDR2 SMNVEV come from the germline V gene (reference sequence). The CDR3 region has the DNA TGTGCCAGCAGGCTTCGCCCGAACACTGAAGCTTTCTTT. Its translation: CASRLRPNTEAFF.

The table lists this clonotype with many counts. V and J are TRBV27 and TRBJ2-1; 8 positions match TRBD1. CDR3 length: 13 amino acids. Germline V lookup: CDR1 MNHEY, CDR2 SMNVEV (reference sequence). V gave up 6 bases and J gave up 8 bases; unmatched junction bases: 6. CDR3 bases: TGTGCCAGCAGATCTGGACAGGGCGATGAGCAGTTCTTC. This codes for CASRSGQGDEQFF.

This clonotype has ten or more counts. The J gene is TRBJ1-5, the V gene TRBV4-3, with D unresolved. Between the trimmed V and J ends, which lost 3 bases and 2 bases, there was a span of 5 bases. CDR3 length: 13 amino acids. Germline CDR1 LGHNA, CDR2 YSLEER. The CDR3: CASSQGRNQPQHF. CDR3 DNA sequence: TGCGCCAGCAGCCAGGGCCGCAATCAGCCCCAGCATTTT.

This clonotype was picked up many times. V usage is TRBV30 and J usage is TRBJ1-2; D remains ambiguous. V lost 2 bases to trimming and J lost 6 bases, with 7 bases between them. There are 11 residues in the CDR3. Germline V gives CDR1 GTSNPN, CDR2 SVGIG (reference sequence). The CDR3 loop reads CAWSYRDGYTF. In DNA form, the CDR3 reads TGTGCCTGGAGTTATCGGGATGGCTACACCTTC.

In its sample, this clonotype was seen many times. The CDR3 bases are TGTGCCAGCAGTCGTACAGGGGCAGATACGCAGTATTTT. Protein: CASSRTGADTQYF. The rearrangement uses TRBV11-3 and TRBJ2-3; 7 bases line up with TRBD1. From germline, CDR1 is SGHNT and CDR2 YENEEA. V was clipped by 6 bases and J by 4 bases; unmatched bases: 4. The CDR3 is 13 amino acids.

The rearrangement uses TRBV20-1 and TRBJ2-3; TRBD1 or TRBD2 may be the D gene (5 bases each). V gave up 1 base and J gave up 0 bases, with 17 bases separating them. Germline V gene data show CDR1 as DFQATT and CDR2 as SNEGSKA (reference sequence). CDR3 length equals 17 residues. The CDR3 bases are TGCAGTGCTAGAGTTGTCCGGCGAGGGGCTAGCACAGATACGCAGTATTTT. It translates to CSARVVRRGASTDTQYF.

This clonotype has ten or more counts. This rearrangement joins TRBV20-1 to TRBJ2-3; 9 nucleotides agree with TRBD1. Germline trimming cut 6 bases from V and 2 bases from J; bases unmatched to any gene: 9. Germline V gives CDR1 DFQATT, CDR2 SNEGSKA (reference sequence). The CDR3 contains 15 residues. The CDR3 coding sequence is TGCAGTGCCCCTGGTGGACAGGGGAACACAGATACGCAGTATTTT. Its protein is CSAPGGQGNTDTQYF.

This clonotype was counted at least ten times. V is TRBV20-1 and J is TRBJ1-1, with TRBD1 as a possible D gene (6 bases). CDR1 is DFQATT, CDR2 SNEGSKA, per germline (reference sequence). Trimming took off 3 bases at V and 3 bases at J, with 8 bases between the two ends. The CDR3 runs to 12 residues. The CDR3 sequence: CSARDSYTEAFF. Here the CDR3 DNA reads TGCAGTGCTAGGGACAGTTACACTGAAGCTTTCTTT.

This clonotype has a count of ten or more. V and J are TRBV20-1 and TRBJ2-5; TRBD2 might be the D (6 bases). V lost 6 bases to trimming and J lost 2 bases, with 10 bases between them. The length of the CDR3 is 12 residues. Germline values: CDR1 DFQATT, CDR2 SNEGSKA (reference sequence). The CDR3 nucleotides read TGCAGTGCCCCTGGAGGGCAAGAGACCCAGTACTTC. It is translated as CSAPGGQETQYF.

This clonotype appeared many times. The chain recombines TRBV20-1 with TRBJ2-3, with TRBD2 matching over 7 bases. Germline assignment: CDR1 DFQATT and CDR2 SNEGSKA (reference sequence). J lost 2 bases, V lost 6 bases, and 5 bases had no gene match. The CDR3 has 13 residues. CDR3 nucleotides: TGCAGTGCCCCAGGACTAGACACAGATACGCAGTATTTT. Encoded protein: CSAPGLDTDTQYF.

At least ten counts were recorded for this clonotype. The chain employs TRBV6-2 or TRBV6-3 and TRBJ1-2, with D perhaps TRBD1 (6 bases). Trimming removed 5 bases from V and 4 bases from J, with 14 bases in between. Germline values: CDR1 MNHEY, CDR2 SVGEGT. There are 14 residues in the CDR3. The CDR3 coding sequence is TGTGCCAGCAGTCCCACCTACAGGGTCTATGGCTACACCTTC. Translating gives CASSPTYRVYGYTF.

The table lists this clonotype with many counts. The chain couples TRBV5-5 to TRBJ2-2; 8 nucleotides line up with TRBD1. CDR1 and CDR2 from the germline V gene are SGHKS and YYEKEE (reference sequence). V shed 0 bases, J shed 1 base, and the junction held 2 bases outside the gene matches. The CDR3 sequence is 16 residues long. The CDR3 bases are TGTGCCAGCAGCTTGGGGACAGGGATGAACACCGGGGAGCTGTTTTTT. Translating gives CASSLGTGMNTGELFF. Filled out from reference TRBV5-5 and TRBJ2-2, the complete variable domain reads DAGVTQSPTHLIKTRGQQVTLRCSPISGHKSVSWYQQVLGQGPQFIFQYYEKEERGRGNFPDRFSARQFPNYSSELNVNALLLGDSALYLCASSLGTGMNTGELFFGEGSRLTVL.